Given below is one T cell receptor (beta chain) in context. Its antigen specificity is not known. No much larger clone is present one base from it, and per-base qualities are unavailable. The roughly 39 donors, aged about 6 to 100 years, were systemically healthy Caucasian individuals from Russia. Approximately 10 milliliters of peripheral blood were collected from each donor into EDTA-treated Vacutainer tubes. PBMCs were isolated by Ficoll-Paque density-gradient centrifugation, with at least 6 million obtained per sample. Total RNA, at least 6 micrograms per sample, was extracted from PBMCs with Trizol reagent. The percentages of naive CD45RAhigh/CD27high T cells were determined by flow cytometry on a PBMC aliquot from every donor. This entry belongs to a study of blood T cells in healthy people across ages (dated by TCRdb to the mid-2010s). With respect to the entire study: In model experiments, template switching captured roughly one uniquely barcoded TCR beta cDNA molecule for every two T cells. The study measured age-related changes in TCR beta repertoire diversity using deep sequencing normalized with unique cDNA molecular identifiers. The donors were split into four age groups: young (average 16 years), middle-aged (around 40), aged (roughly 60) and long-lived (roughly 86). To avoid experimental bias, donors of different ages were randomly spread across the sequencing lanes. For two donors (one aged 18 to 30 and one aged 80 or older), the study analyzed two additional independent replicas of 1 million unique cDNA reads from the same blood draw. Paper-wide results and their limitations: Donor CMV infection status was unknown, potentially confounding age-related changes in expanded clonotypes. Because profiling used bulk unsorted PBMCs, naive and antigen-experienced compartments could not be compared conclusively. Estimates of total diversity based on one million sequenced T cells were regarded as lower bounds and as underestimates. Observed TCR beta diversity per million T cells fell roughly linearly with age, and a significant reduction was already apparent by age roughly 41. Compared with the aged group, more naive CD4+ T cells, fewer expanded clones and increased TCR diversity were shown by the long-lived group, suggesting age selection. The percentage of naive T cells measured by flow cytometry correlated strongly with observed TCR beta diversity.

The protocol used for the library was 5' RACE. TCRdb names Illumina HiSeq 2500 as the instrument used. A second PCR of roughly 6 to 12 cycles was performed with a sample-barcoded 5' primer and a J-beta primer mix. A template-switch 5' adaptor carrying 12 random nucleotides introduced a unique molecular identifier onto each TCR beta cDNA molecule. Each sample yielded at least 3 million CDR3-containing paired-end reads. First-strand cDNA was synthesized from all RNA with the Mint cDNA synthesis kit, primed by a TRBC-specific oligonucleotide. Following uracil-DNA glycosylase treatment, a first 18-cycle PCR with universal primers M1SS and BC2_uni_R was performed on all cDNA. The original pipeline was this. Each sample was normalized by randomly selecting 1 million high-quality reads, each carrying a distinct molecular identifier. Instead of being binned into consensus sequences, reads that shared molecular identifiers were thrown out. MiTCR, set to a Q25 quality threshold and the strictest error-elimination algorithm, was used for CDR3 identification, clonotype clustering and error correction. Lower-bound total TCR beta diversity was estimated with a nonparametric unseen species model using Euler transformation. The public reads were reanalyzed by TCRdb: fastp trimming at Q25, MiXCR alignment, in-frame beta chains only. One record per CDR3 amino acid sequence lists the most common genes and DNA. V and J calls and clone size were set by TCRdb, not the authors. Recorded for this sample are under 2 million distinct CDR3 sequences; about 35% of them occurred a single time. The leading ten clones occupy about 10% of the sample.

From the cysteine up to the phenylalanine, the CDR3 has a length of 15 residues. The sequence is cut down to CDR3 DNA, 45 bases in frame from base 1. The germline V and J ends show losses of 6 bases and 5 bases respectively, and no gene match explains 8 bases of the junction. In the germline V gene, CDR1 corresponds to SNHLY and CDR2 to FYNNEI. Sequenced material: blood. The chain is encoded by TRBV2 joined to TRBJ2-7; 12 nucleotides in the junction match TRBD1. The clonotype originates from a woman under 40 in good health. The CDR3 in this case is CASRAGTGGSHEQYF. In nucleotides, the sequence is TGTGCCAGCAGGGCCGGGACAGGGGGCTCTCACGAGCAGTACTTC.